A selection of T cell receptor beta chains follows, all from one sample in a study of cytomegalovirus exposure and HLA in healthy donors. Produced via immunoSEQ multiplex PCR; TCRdb's table is partial and in-frame only. The sample gives 150,000 or so clones, 75% to 80% of which show up once; less than 5% is in the top ten. Sample: PBMCs. These receptors all stem from a male donor in good health and CMV-seronegative. The conserved cysteine and the conserved F or W are not part of the CDR3 here. A D gene is named only where the DNA matches it firmly. Where a row states a size, it is once, few, many or the class of an expanded clone; other rows omit it.

>TRBV10-3|TRBD1|13|NA|NA
AISGRTGGNYEQY
>TRBV21-1|NA|14|TRBJ2-1|NA
ASSKARAGGPGEQF
>TRBV9|NA|17|TRBJ2-3|NA
ASSVATYGTGRSTDTQY
>TRBV6-5|TRBD1|12|TRBJ1-4|NA
ASSRTGGYEKLF
>TRBV5-4|NA|14|TRBJ1-4|NA
ASRRDLYATNEKLF
>TRBV7-9|NA|14|TRBJ1-5|NA
ASSSSGEKGNQPQH
>TRBV6-6|NA|12|TRBJ1-1|NA
ASSYSSVNTEAF
>TRBV7-2|NA|13|TRBJ1-3|few
ASSLETGSGNTIY
>TRBV15|TRBD1|12|TRBJ1-1|NA
ATSRGQGASEAF
>TRBV7-9|NA|12|TRBJ2-2|NA
ASSLSGRTGELF
>TRBV5-8|TRBD2|13|TRBJ2-7|NA
ASSSPAGYPYEQY
>TRBV6-1|TRBD2|16|TRBJ2-5|NA
ASSGGSPGLAGQETQY
>TRBV19|TRBD2|14|TRBJ2-7|NA
ASSIRASGRSYEQY